This TCR beta chain was captured in a study of cytomegalovirus exposure and HLA in healthy donors. CDR3 length: 17 amino acids. V lost 1 base and J lost 2; bases outside the gene matches: 8. Germline values: CDR1 SGHTA, CDR2 FQGNSA. General study findings and limits: With high specificity and sensitivity, the classifier reportedly diagnosed cytomegalovirus status.

About this clone itself: Its antigen is still unknown.

60 Vbeta and 13 Jbeta primers were used in PCR. The assay was immunoSEQ multiplex PCR, and TCRdb's table has in-frame clones only and misses some. The table includes some 120,000 clones, 77% detected once. Sequences were obtained from PBMCs. The V call is TRBV7-2, the J call TRBJ2-7, with TRBD2 matching over 10 bases. The TCR originated in a man between 35 and 55 years old in good health and CMV-seropositive. CDR3 residues: CASSLVGGLAIAYEQYF. CDR3 nucleotides: TGTGCCAGCAGCTTAGTGGGGGGACTAGCGATAGCCTACGAGCAGTACTTC.